This T cell receptor (beta chain) was captured in a study of T cell responses to AZD1222 COVID-19 vaccine. Produced via immunoSEQ multiplex PCR; TCRdb's table is partial and in-frame only. The table includes approximately 82,000 clones, 80% to 95% detected once. There are 15 residues in the CDR3. Germline V gene lookup returns CDR1 SGHAT and CDR2 FQNNGV. V was pared by 5 bases and J by 5 bases, with 18 bases between. This receptor was identified in an adult who received the AZD1222 COVID-19 vaccine. Sequencing used peripheral blood, obtained 28 days after the second AZD1222 dose. V gene TRBV11-2 combines with J gene TRBJ2-5, with TRBD1 as a possible D gene (8 bases). In DNA, the CDR3 is TGTGCCAGCAGCCCAAGAGGACAGGGAGGGGAGACCCAGTACTTC. This translates into CASSPRGQGGETQYF.